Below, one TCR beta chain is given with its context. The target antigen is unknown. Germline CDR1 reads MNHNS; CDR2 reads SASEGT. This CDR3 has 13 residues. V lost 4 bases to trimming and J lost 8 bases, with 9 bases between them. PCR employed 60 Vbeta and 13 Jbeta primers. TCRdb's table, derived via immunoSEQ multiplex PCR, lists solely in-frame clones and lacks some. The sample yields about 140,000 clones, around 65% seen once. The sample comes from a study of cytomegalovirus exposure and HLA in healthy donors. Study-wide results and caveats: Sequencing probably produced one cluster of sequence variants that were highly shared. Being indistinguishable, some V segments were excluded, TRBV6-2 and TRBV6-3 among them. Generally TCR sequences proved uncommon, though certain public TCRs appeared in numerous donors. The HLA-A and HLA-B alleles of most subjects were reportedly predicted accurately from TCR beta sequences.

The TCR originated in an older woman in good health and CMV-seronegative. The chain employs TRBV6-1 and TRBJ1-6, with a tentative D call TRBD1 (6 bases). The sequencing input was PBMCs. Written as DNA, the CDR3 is TGTGCCAGCAGTGGGGGGGGGCATTCACCCCTCCACTTT. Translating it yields CASSGGGHSPLHF.